The rows below give T cell receptor beta chains drawn from one sample of a study of blood T cell repertoires in COVID-19. Sequencing was performed with immunoSEQ multiplex PCR; in TCRdb, only in-frame clones are kept and a portion is missing. The sample contains about 270,000 clones, roughly nine tenths of which appear only once. Source material: PBMCs or T cells enriched from blood (not recorded which). Every receptor here comes from a woman aged 18-29 years who had recovered from COVID-19. Each CDR3 is given with its conserved first and last residue. D genes are given only for firm matches. Size is stated for part of the rows, as once, few or many counts, or as a class when the clone is expanded.

J gene: TRBJ2-1
D gene: TRBD1
clone size: NA
V gene: TRBV5-4
CDR3 protein: CASRQGQGAYNEQFF
CDR3 DNA: TGTGCCAGCAGGCAGGGACAGGGGGCCTACAATGAGCAGTTCTTC

J gene: TRBJ1-4
D gene: TRBD1
clone size: NA
V gene: TRBV7-2
CDR3 protein: CASSPAGTGEEKLFF
CDR3 DNA: TGTGCCAGCAGCCCGGCCGGGACAGGGGAGGAAAAACTGTTTTTT

J gene: TRBJ1-4
D gene: NA
clone size: NA
V gene: TRBV11-2
CDR3 protein: CASSLGDRSNEKLFF
CDR3 DNA: TGTGCCAGCAGCTTAGGAGACAGATCTAATGAAAAACTGTTTTTT

J gene: TRBJ2-7
D gene: NA
clone size: NA
V gene: TRBV29-1
CDR3 protein: CSVQVQASDEQYF
CDR3 DNA: TGCAGCGTCCAGGTACAGGCGTCGGACGAGCAGTACTTC

J gene: TRBJ2-7
D gene: TRBD2
clone size: NA
V gene: TRBV6-2/TRBV6-3
CDR3 protein: CASSQIQGLPYEQYF
CDR3 DNA: TGTGCCAGCAGTCAGATCCAGGGACTACCCTACGAGCAGTACTTC

J gene: TRBJ2-7
D gene: NA
clone size: NA
V gene: TRBV2
CDR3 protein: CASSAAAGSSYEQYF
CDR3 DNA: TGTGCCAGCAGTGCGGCGGCGGGGAGCTCCTACGAGCAGTACTTC

J gene: TRBJ1-4
D gene: NA
clone size: NA
V gene: TRBV7-3
CDR3 protein: CASSLRHNEKLFF
CDR3 DNA: TGTGCCAGCAGCCTCAGACATAATGAAAAACTGTTTTTT

J gene: TRBJ1-1
D gene: NA
clone size: NA
V gene: TRBV9
CDR3 protein: CASSVVPGLSTEAFF
CDR3 DNA: TGTGCCAGCAGCGTAGTCCCGGGGTTGAGCACTGAAGCTTTCTTT

J gene: TRBJ2-3
D gene: NA
clone size: NA
V gene: TRBV7-6
CDR3 protein: CASSLVPGADTQYF
CDR3 DNA: TGTGCCAGCAGCTTAGTGCCGGGTGCAGATACGCAGTATTTT

J gene: TRBJ2-1
D gene: NA
clone size: NA
V gene: TRBV27
CDR3 protein: CASRLVSLGYNEQFF
CDR3 DNA: TGTGCCAGCAGACTAGTGAGCCTTGGATACAATGAGCAGTTCTTC

J gene: TRBJ1-2
D gene: NA
clone size: NA
V gene: TRBV27
CDR3 protein: CASSLLGAGYGYTF
CDR3 DNA: TGTGCCAGCAGTTTATTGGGGGCTGGTTATGGCTACACCTTC

J gene: TRBJ2-1
D gene: NA
clone size: NA
V gene: TRBV19
CDR3 protein: CASSDSPAGNEQFF
CDR3 DNA: TGTGCCAGTAGCGACAGCCCGGCGGGGAATGAGCAGTTCTTC

J gene: TRBJ2-7
D gene: TRBD1
clone size: NA
V gene: TRBV28
CDR3 protein: CASSFKGQGIYEQYF
CDR3 DNA: TGTGCCAGCAGTTTTAAGGGACAGGGAATCTACGAGCAGTACTTC

J gene: TRBJ2-7
D gene: NA
clone size: NA
V gene: TRBV5-1
CDR3 protein: CASSLGHRGNDGLEQYF
CDR3 DNA: TGCGCCAGCAGCTTGGGGCACCGGGGGAATGATGGTCTCGAGCAGTACTTC

J gene: TRBJ1-2
D gene: TRBD1
clone size: NA
V gene: TRBV6-4
CDR3 protein: CASSDSTGGYGYTF
CDR3 DNA: TGTGCCAGCAGTGACTCAACAGGGGGCTATGGCTACACCTTC

J gene: TRBJ2-3
D gene: NA
clone size: NA
V gene: TRBV6-4
CDR3 protein: CASSPEEGDTQYF
CDR3 DNA: TGTGCCAGCAGCCCAGAGGAGGGGGATACGCAGTATTTT

J gene: TRBJ2-1
D gene: TRBD2
clone size: NA
V gene: TRBV5-6
CDR3 protein: CASSLSGGAVSYNEQFF
CDR3 DNA: TGTGCCAGCAGCTTATCCGGGGGGGCGGTTTCCTACAATGAGCAGTTCTTC

J gene: TRBJ2-5
D gene: TRBD2
clone size: few
V gene: TRBV2
CDR3 protein: CASGGGGETQYF
CDR3 DNA: TGTGCCAGCGGGGGGGGTGGAGAGACCCAGTACTTC

J gene: TRBJ1-4
D gene: NA
clone size: NA
V gene: TRBV5-6
CDR3 protein: CASSFFTMRAVNEKLFF
CDR3 DNA: TGTGCCAGCAGCTTTTTTACTATGAGGGCGGTGAATGAAAAACTGTTTTTT

J gene: TRBJ2-7
D gene: NA
clone size: NA
V gene: TRBV12-3/TRBV12-4
CDR3 protein: CASVDRSSYEQYF
CDR3 DNA: TGTGCCAGCGTTGACAGGAGCTCCTACGAGCAGTACTTC

J gene: TRBJ1-1
D gene: NA
clone size: few
V gene: TRBV5-4
CDR3 protein: CASSPIEDGGHTEAFF
CDR3 DNA: TGTGCCAGCAGCCCCATTGAGGACGGAGGGCACACTGAAGCTTTCTTT

J gene: TRBJ1-6
D gene: TRBD1
clone size: NA
V gene: TRBV9
CDR3 protein: CASSVGQDYNSPLHF
CDR3 DNA: TGTGCCAGCAGCGTGGGACAGGACTATAATTCACCCCTCCACTTT

J gene: TRBJ1-1
D gene: NA
clone size: NA
V gene: TRBV5-1
CDR3 protein: CASSFDFGMNTEAFF
CDR3 DNA: TGCGCCAGCAGCTTCGACTTCGGCATGAACACTGAAGCTTTCTTT

J gene: TRBJ1-6
D gene: TRBD1
clone size: NA
V gene: TRBV6-5
CDR3 protein: CASSRQGVGSPLHF
CDR3 DNA: TGTGCCAGCAGTAGACAGGGAGTTGGTTCACCCCTCCACTTT

J gene: TRBJ1-1
D gene: NA
clone size: NA
V gene: TRBV6-5
CDR3 protein: CASSYHAGDMNTEAFF
CDR3 DNA: TGTGCCAGCAGTTACCACGCCGGGGATATGAACACTGAAGCTTTCTTT

J gene: TRBJ2-5
D gene: NA
clone size: NA
V gene: TRBV5-4
CDR3 protein: CASSYEAGIRGTQYF
CDR3 DNA: TGTGCCAGCAGCTATGAGGCAGGGATCCGTGGGACCCAGTACTTC

J gene: TRBJ2-5
D gene: NA
clone size: NA
V gene: TRBV5-1
CDR3 protein: CASSFSDWRQETQYF
CDR3 DNA: TGCGCCAGCAGTTTTAGTGACTGGCGACAAGAGACCCAGTACTTC